This T cell receptor (beta chain) was captured by sequencing in a study of cytomegalovirus exposure and HLA in healthy donors. This PCR relied on a set of 60 Vbeta primers and 13 Jbeta primers. Sequenced by immunoSEQ multiplex PCR; TCRdb stores in-frame clones only, minus some. Here the sample spans fewer than 110,000 clones, around 85% being singletons. Study-wide findings and caveats: Researchers left out some V segments, among them TRBV6-2 and TRBV6-3, as indistinguishable. The authors considered a cluster of highly shared sequence variants likely to be a sequencing artifact.

This CDR3 is built from 9 residues. Germline assignment: CDR1 SNHLY and CDR2 FYNNEI. Concerning this clone itself: The target antigen is unknown. Compared with germline, one end of the junction differs, possibly owing to a read error.

The specimen sequenced was PBMCs. The V gene is TRBV2, the J gene TRBJ1-2; a possible D gene is TRBD1 (5 bases). The sequence derives from a man younger than 45 in good health and CMV-seronegative. CDR3 nucleotides: TGTGCCAGCAGTGACGAACAGGCCTTC. It is translated as CASSDEQAF.